A single sample is the source of the 26 T cell receptor beta chains below, sequenced in a study of cytomegalovirus exposure and HLA in healthy donors. The PCR made use of 60 Vbeta and 13 Jbeta primers. Sequenced by immunoSEQ multiplex PCR; TCRdb stores in-frame clones only, minus some. The data show some 150,000 clones, with approximately 79% seen just once and 5% to 6.5% held by the top ten. The specimen was PBMCs. These receptors originate from a man aged 45 to 65 in good health and CMV-seropositive.

Comments on this clone: Other DNA variants within this sample encode the same CDR3. The chain is built from TRBV5-4 and TRBJ2-7; no reliable D call. Trimming left V 4 bases short and J 0 bases short, with 11 bases between. The CDR3 is 14 amino acids. Germline lookup yields CDR1 SGHNT and CDR2 YYREEE (reference sequence). The CDR3 nucleotides are TGTGCCAGCAGCCCTGGGCTCAGCTCCTACGAGCAGTACTTC. It specifies CASSPGLSSYEQYF.

The rearrangement joins TRBV7-6 to TRBJ2-1; 11 bases agree with TRBD2. The trim removed 3 bases at V and 5 bases at J, leaving 6 bases unmatched. The CDR3 length is 16 residues. Germline-derived CDR1 and CDR2 are SGHVS and FNYEAQ. The CDR3 nucleotides read TGTGCCAGCAGCTTGCGCGGGACTAGCGGAAACAATGAGCAGTTCTTC. Translation: CASSLRGTSGNNEQFF.

The chain joins TRBV5-4 to TRBJ1-2, with D maybe TRBD1 (5 bases). V dropped 4 bases and J dropped 4 bases, with 11 bases sitting between them. The CDR3 runs 13 residues. Germline CDR1 and CDR2: SGHNT and YYREEE (reference sequence). The CDR3 nucleotides are TGTGCCAGCAGCCTAGGGGTGCTCTATGGCTACACCTTC. Residues: CASSLGVLYGYTF.

V usage is TRBV18 and J usage is TRBJ2-7, with 11 bases aligning to TRBD2. Germline V gene sequence: CDR1 KGHSH, CDR2 LQKENI. V shed 3 bases, J shed 6 bases, and the junction held 7 bases outside the gene matches. This CDR3 spans 15 amino acids. CDR3 coding DNA: TGTGCCAGCTCACCTTTTAGCGGGAGGGGTGGCGAGCAGTACTTC. Protein product: CASSPFSGRGGEQYF.

This chain links TRBV15 with TRBJ2-3; a weak D match, TRBD2 (5 bases). Germline assignment: CDR1 LNHNV and CDR2 YYDKDF (reference sequence). This CDR3 spans 16 amino acids. Deletions cut 5 bases from V and 4 bases from J, with 19 bases between. CDR3 region: CATSARAAVRADTQYF. Here the CDR3 DNA reads TGTGCCACCAGCGCCAGAGCGGCGGTCCGTGCAGATACGCAGTATTTT.

The table lists this clone with a few counts. The chain combines TRBV6-1 with TRBJ2-7; D is unresolved. The germline V gene encodes CDR1 MNHNS and CDR2 SASEGT. The V end lost 2 bases, the J end lost 9 bases, and 20 bases lay between the germline ends. The CDR3 has 15 amino acids. The CDR3 DNA reads TGTGCCAGCAGTGAATTGGTCTTTGATCCTACGAGGCAGTACTTC. Amino acids: CASSELVFDPTRQYF.

The V gene is TRBV29-1, the J gene TRBJ1-5; D may be TRBD1 (5 bases). The CDR3 covers 13 residues. V was shortened by 5 bases and J by 5 bases, with 13 bases between the two germline ends. Germline CDR1 reads SQVTM; CDR2 reads ANQGSEA. CDR3 coding DNA: TGCAGCGTTTTGGGACGGGGGGATCAGCCCCAGCATTTT. Protein product: CSVLGRGDQPQHF.

The rearrangement links TRBV7-2 to TRBJ1-2; TRBD1 matches 7 bases. This CDR3 comprises 16 residues. J was trimmed by 5 bases and V by 0 bases; bases with no gene match: 9. Germline values: CDR1 SGHTA, CDR2 FQGNSA. The CDR3 sequence is CASSLASPGTAYGYTF. The CDR3, as DNA: TGTGCCAGCAGCTTAGCGAGCCCCGGGACAGCATATGGCTACACCTTC.

The J gene is TRBJ1-2, the V gene TRBV9; TRBD1 aligns across 7 bases. V lost 0 bases to trimming and J lost 7 bases; unmatched junction nucleotides: 3. This CDR3 has 13 residues. Germline V gene lookup returns CDR1 SGDLS and CDR2 YYNGEE. The CDR3: CASSVAPGGGYTF. DNA of the CDR3: TGTGCCAGCAGCGTAGCTCCAGGGGGTGGCTACACCTTC.

The rearrangement uses TRBV9 and TRBJ2-6; a weak D match, TRBD1 (5 bases). Trimming removed 2 bases from V and 2 bases from J, with 8 bases in between. Germline V CDR1 and CDR2: SGDLS, YYNGEE. This CDR3 region has 15 residues. Here the CDR3 DNA reads TGTGCCAGCAGCGTCCAGGGTGCTGGGGCCAACGTCCTGACTTTC. Translating gives CASSVQGAGANVLTF.

The gene calls are TRBV14 and TRBJ2-5, with TRBD2 identical over 8 bases. CDR3 size: 15 residues. J was trimmed by 4 bases and V by 4 bases; bases with no gene match: 8. Germline loops: CDR1 SGHDN, CDR2 FVKESK. In DNA, the CDR3 is TGTGCCAGCAGCCCGGGACTAGGGGGGACAGAGACCCAGTACTTC. Protein product: CASSPGLGGTETQYF.

The chain carries TRBV12-5 and TRBJ1-2; D unresolved. The V end lost 6 bases, the J end lost 8 bases, and 13 bases lay between the germline ends. The germline CDR1 and CDR2 sequences are LGHNT and FRNRAP. CDR3 size: 12 residues. CDR3 region: CASGGSPGGYTF. CDR3 nucleotides: TGTGCTAGTGGGGGGAGTCCGGGCGGCTACACCTTC.

The chain uses TRBV27 and TRBJ2-7; tentatively, D is TRBD1 (7 bases). The length of the CDR3 is 13 residues. Germline V CDR1 and CDR2: MNHEY, SMNVEV (reference sequence). Between the trimmed V and J ends, which lost 5 bases and 4 bases, there was a span of 12 bases. The CDR3 is CASSGDSGYEQYF. CDR3 DNA: TGTGCCAGCAGTGGGGACAGCGGGTACGAGCAGTACTTC.

CDR3 loop: CASSPRHGPYGYTF. CDR3 DNA sequence: TGTGCCAGCAGTCCTCGACACGGTCCCTATGGCTACACCTTC. The chain employs TRBV27 and TRBJ1-2; no clear D. CDR1 is MNHEY, CDR2 SMNVEV, per germline (reference sequence). Trimming shortened V by 5 bases and J by 4 bases, and 14 bases separated the two germline ends. The CDR3 is 14 residues long.

This clone was recorded only once. The chain joins TRBV6-6 to TRBJ1-3; TRBD1 matches at 7 bases. CDR3 size: 15 residues. Trimming cost V 3 bases and J 2 bases; bases outside gene matches: 4. Looked up from germline, CDR1 is MNHNY and CDR2 is SVGAGI (reference sequence). The CDR3 nucleotides read TGTGCCAGCAGTTATTCTGGGACAGCTGGAAACACCATATATTTT. This gives the protein CASSYSGTAGNTIYF.

V gene TRBV11-2 combines with J gene TRBJ2-3; D unclear. Per the germline V gene, CDR1 is SGHAT and CDR2 is FQNNGV. This CDR3 region has 15 residues. Trimming removed 2 bases from V and 1 base from J, with 10 bases in between. The CDR3 DNA reads TGTGCCAGCAGCTTATCCGGTGATGGCACAGATACGCAGTATTTT. This sequence encodes CASSLSGDGTDTQYF.

The chain has TRBV28 and TRBJ2-7, with TRBD2 matching over 11 bases. The CDR3 runs to 16 residues. J was trimmed by 6 bases and V by 3 bases; bases with no gene match: 10. Germline V lookup: CDR1 MDHEN, CDR2 SYDVKM. In nucleotides, the CDR3 is TGTGCCAGCAGTTTTTTAGCGGGAGGGTTCGGCTCCGAGCAGTACTTC. It yields the protein CASSFLAGGFGSEQYF.

The chain links TRBV5-1 to TRBJ2-2; D is possibly TRBD2 (5 bases). The CDR3 spans 14 residues. V lost 5 bases, J lost 0 bases, and 8 bases lay in between. CDR1 and CDR2 (germline): SGHRS, YFSETQ. The CDR3 sequence is CASRTISNTGELFF. CDR3 DNA sequence: TGCGCCAGCAGGACTATTTCGAACACCGGGGAGCTGTTTTTT.

The V gene is TRBV7-8, the J gene TRBJ1-5; D unresolved. Germline loops: CDR1 SGHVS, CDR2 FQNEAQ. Trimming left V 5 bases short and J 4 bases short, with 9 bases between. This CDR3 contains 13 residues. In DNA, the CDR3 is TGTGCCAGCAGCAACAGCCAGAATCAGCCCCAGCATTTT. Protein product: CASSNSQNQPQHF. The full variable domain, with the rest looked up from reference TRBV7-8 and TRBJ1-5, is GAGVSQSPRYKVAKRGQDVALRCDPISGHVSLFWYQQALGQGPEFLTYFQNEAQLDKSGLPSDRFFAERPEGSVSTLKIQRTQQEDSAVYLCASSNSQNQPQHFGDGTRLSIL.

The V and J genes are TRBV7-9 and TRBJ2-5; 11 bases map to TRBD2. Germline assignment: CDR1 SEHNR and CDR2 FQNEAQ (reference sequence). V was pared by 5 bases and J by 5 bases, with 7 bases of the junction left unmatched. The CDR3 runs 15 residues. This CDR3 reads CASSPTSGSTETQYF. Here the CDR3 DNA reads TGTGCCAGCAGCCCAACTAGCGGGAGCACGGAGACCCAGTACTTC.

The CDR3 protein is CASSVGQGSFSYEQYF. The CDR3 coding sequence is TGTGCCAGCAGCGTAGGGCAGGGGAGTTTCTCCTACGAGCAGTACTTC. This chain connects TRBV9 to TRBJ2-7; D may be TRBD1 (6 bases). This CDR3 has 16 residues. Germline CDR1 is SGDLS and CDR2 is YYNGEE. V was shortened by 0 bases and J by 0 bases, with 13 bases between the two germline ends.

V and J are TRBV2 and TRBJ2-5, with 8 positions matching TRBD2. With V trimmed by 10 bases and J by 4 bases, 8 bases remained unmatched. The CDR3 contains 13 residues. Germline assignment: CDR1 SNHLY and CDR2 FYNNEI. CDR3 bases: TGTGCCACCCAGCGGGAGTATGGAGAGACCCAGTACTTC. Amino acids: CATQREYGETQYF.

The chain is built from TRBV2 and TRBJ1-5; D is possibly TRBD1 (5 bases). V lost 1 base and J lost 0, with 13 bases in between. Germline V gene data show CDR1 as SNHLY and CDR2 as FYNNEI. This CDR3 has 17 residues. This CDR3 is CASSEGPTEPSNQPQHF. In DNA form, the CDR3 reads TGTGCCAGCAGTGAAGGCCCGACAGAACCTAGCAATCAGCCCCAGCATTTT.

This chain connects TRBV27 to TRBJ2-7; possible D gene TRBD2, 5 bases. The CDR3 spans 13 residues. V lost 5 bases and J 2 bases, leaving 10 bases between the germline ends. The germline gives CDR1 MNHEY, CDR2 SMNVEV (reference sequence). CDR3 sequence: CASSSGPPYEQYF. Here the CDR3 DNA reads TGTGCCAGCAGTAGCGGACCCCCCTACGAGCAGTACTTC.

The J gene is TRBJ2-7, the V gene TRBV28, with D uncertain. The CDR3 loop spans 9 amino acids. The ends were cut back, 5 bases at V and 12 bases at J, with 8 bases in the middle. Germline values: CDR1 MDHEN, CDR2 SYDVKM. The CDR3 loop is CASSPPVYF. Here the CDR3 DNA reads TGTGCCAGCAGTCCCCCGGTGTACTTC.

A few counts support this clone. The chain combines TRBV6-5 with TRBJ1-3, with 10 nucleotides matching TRBD1. J lost 4 bases, V lost 8 bases, and 2 bases had no gene match. The germline CDR1 and CDR2 sequences are MNHEY and SVGAGI. The CDR3 has 13 residues. The CDR3: CASGDRGGNTIYF. As DNA, the CDR3 is TGTGCCAGCGGGGACAGGGGAGGAAACACCATATATTTT.